The next 27 T cell receptor beta chains were all read from a single sample in a study of regulatory and conventional T cells in RAG deficiency. Produced via immunoSEQ multiplex PCR; TCRdb's table is partial and in-frame only. Among about 28,000 clones listed, 85% to 95% were seen once. The sorted regulatory T cells were CD4+, CD25-high and CD127-low, with genomic DNA sequenced. These data were also filed under a second study, of regulatory T cells. That work states: Amplification used 52 TRBV primers and 13 TRBJ primers.

Sequences were obtained from Tregs sorted from blood. These receptors came from a human donor in good health.

The chain is built from TRBV18 and TRBJ1-1; D is unresolved. The CDR3 consists of 15 residues. V gave up 0 bases and J gave up 0 bases, with 8 bases separating them. Germline V lookup: CDR1 KGHSH, CDR2 LQKENI. This CDR3 reads CASSPPPGMNTEAFF. The CDR3 DNA reads as TGTGCCAGCTCACCACCGCCAGGTATGAACACTGAAGCTTTCTTT.

This chain links TRBV5-1 with TRBJ1-5; D gene unclear. Germline V gives CDR1 SGHRS, CDR2 YFSETQ. The CDR3 is made up of 15 amino acids. The V end lost 0 bases, the J end lost 3 bases, and 10 bases lay between the germline ends. The CDR3 DNA sequence: TGCGCCAGCAGCTTGGGGTCCGGGAACAATCAGCCCCAGCATTTT. It is translated as CASSLGSGNNQPQHF. Looking up the rest from reference TRBV5-1 and TRBJ1-5 gives the full variable domain: KAGVTQTPRYLIKTRGQQVTLSCSPISGHRSVSWYQQTPGQGLQFLFEYFSETQRNKGNFPGRFSGRQFSNSRSEMNVSTLELGDSALYLCASSLGSGNNQPQHFGDGTRLSIL.

The rearrangement uses TRBV7-2 and TRBJ2-7; D ambiguous. Per germline, CDR1 SGHTA and CDR2 FQGNSA. The CDR3 contains 14 residues. V dropped 5 bases and J dropped 5 bases, with 16 bases sitting between them. The CDR3 region has the DNA TGTGCCAGCAGCGCTCCGGGCTCGAGAAACGAGCAGTACTTC. Translated, it gives CASSAPGSRNEQYF.

The rearrangement uses TRBV5-1 and TRBJ1-1; D perhaps matches TRBD1 (6 bases). CDR3 size: 14 residues. The V and J ends lost 2 bases and 5 bases respectively, with 13 bases between them. In germline, CDR1 is SGHRS, CDR2 YFSETQ. CDR3 coding DNA: TGCGCCAGCAGCTTAGGGGGGCAGTGGACTGAAGCTTTCTTT. Encoded protein: CASSLGGQWTEAFF.

This chain connects TRBV5-1 to TRBJ1-5; unclear D gene. Germline CDR1 and CDR2: SGHRS and YFSETQ. The CDR3 consists of 13 residues. The V end was cut by 0 bases, the J end by 4 bases, with 5 bases between. CDR3: CASSLGINQPQHF. CDR3 in DNA: TGCGCCAGCAGCTTGGGGATTAATCAGCCCCAGCATTTT.

The chain has TRBV6-5 and TRBJ2-1, with D possibly TRBD2 on 6 matching bases. The V and J ends lost 0 bases and 10 bases respectively, with 10 bases between them. This CDR3 comprises 13 residues. From germline, CDR1 is MNHEY and CDR2 SVGAGI. CDR3 region: CASSYSRGGEQFF. CDR3 bases: TGTGCCAGCAGTTACTCGCGGGGTGGGGAGCAGTTCTTC.

This clone was recorded once. The rearrangement joins TRBV15 to TRBJ1-2; D call uncertain. Trimming removed 5 bases from V and 7 bases from J, with 8 bases in between. In germline, CDR1 is LNHNV, CDR2 YYDKDF (reference sequence). This CDR3 has 11 residues. CDR3 protein: CATSLGSGYTF. The CDR3 DNA follows: TGTGCCACCAGCCTGGGGTCTGGCTACACCTTC.

The chain joins TRBV30 to TRBJ2-7, with D hard to call. The CDR3 extends over 12 amino acids. The germline V and J ends were trimmed by 4 bases and 5 bases, with 12 bases remaining between them. Germline values: CDR1 GTSNPN, CDR2 SVGIG (reference sequence). This CDR3 is CAWTTNIHEQYF. CDR3 coding DNA: TGTGCCTGGACCACCAACATCCACGAGCAGTACTTC.

The chain employs TRBV5-4 and TRBJ1-1; D is possibly TRBD1 (6 bases). This CDR3 is built from 14 residues. Germline V gives CDR1 SGHNT, CDR2 YYREEE (reference sequence). V shed 4 bases and J shed 0 bases, with 10 bases lying between them. CDR3 coding DNA: TGTGCCAGCAGCGCGACAGGAATGAACACTGAAGCTTTCTTT. Translation: CASSATGMNTEAFF.

This sequence joins TRBV19 and TRBJ2-7; TRBD2 matches at 13 bases. Trimming took 4 bases from V and 2 from J; bases not matched to a gene: 2. Germline CDR1 reads LNHDA; CDR2 reads SQIVND (reference sequence). The CDR3 length is 15 residues. CDR3 nucleotides: TGTGCCAGTAGTAAGACTAGCGGGGGGCCCTACGAGCAGTACTTC. It codes for CASSKTSGGPYEQYF. Full variable domain (outside the CDR3, taken from reference TRBV19 and TRBJ2-7): DGGITQSPKYLFRKEGQNVTLSCEQNLNHDAMYWYRQDPGQGLRLIYYSQIVNDFQKGDIAEGYSVSREKKESFPLTVTSAQKNPTAFYLCASSKTSGGPYEQYFGPGTRLTVT.

This chain links TRBV6-4 with TRBJ2-2, with a weak D call TRBD1 (6 bases). The CDR3 is made up of 14 amino acids. V lost 5 bases to trimming and J lost 2 bases, with 9 bases between them. Per germline, CDR1 MRHNA and CDR2 SNTAGT. The CDR3 coding sequence is TGTGCCAGCAGTAAACAGGGTAACACCGGGGAGCTGTTTTTT. Protein: CASSKQGNTGELFF.

The CDR3 sequence: CASSLGRSSYEQYF. The CDR3 bases are TGTGCCAGCAGCTTAGGCAGAAGCTCCTACGAGCAGTACTTC. The rearrangement links TRBV7-3 to TRBJ2-7; D is uncertain. CDR1 is SGHTA and CDR2 is FQGTGA in the germline V gene. Trimming took 2 bases from V and 0 from J, leaving 8 bases between them. The CDR3 totals 14 residues. Based on the CDR3 plus reference TRBV7-3 and TRBJ2-7, the full variable domain is GAGVSQTPSNKVTEKGKYVELRCDPISGHTALYWYRQSLGQGPEFLIYFQGTGAADDSGLPNDRFFAVRPEGSVSTLKIQRTERGDSAVYLCASSLGRSSYEQYFGPGTRLTVT.

The chain employs TRBV6-1 and TRBJ1-6; the D is unclear. The germline V gene encodes CDR1 MNHNS and CDR2 SASEGT. Trimming took 0 bases from V and 9 from J, leaving 12 bases between them. This CDR3 has 15 residues. CDR3 loop: CASSEAHRRASPLHF. In nucleotides, the CDR3 is TGTGCCAGCAGTGAAGCACACAGACGGGCTTCACCCCTCCACTTT.

This clone was counted between two and nine times. The gene calls are TRBV27 and TRBJ2-7; possibly TRBD2 for D (5 bases). This CDR3 has 16 amino acids. Per germline, CDR1 MNHEY and CDR2 SMNVEV (reference sequence). The V and J ends lost 0 bases and 2 bases respectively, with 14 bases between them. DNA of the CDR3: TGTGCCAGCAGTTTATCGTGGGTGATGAGGGCCTACGAGCAGTACTTC. Protein sequence: CASSLSWVMRAYEQYF.

This chain joins TRBV6-5 and TRBJ2-5, with 7 nucleotides matching TRBD1. Germline lookup yields CDR1 MNHEY and CDR2 SVGAGI. The V and J ends lost 6 bases and 1 base, in that order; junction bases with no gene match: 5. The CDR3 runs 14 residues. CDR3 region: CASSRGTAQETQYF. The CDR3, as DNA: TGTGCCAGCAGCCGTGGGACAGCCCAAGAGACCCAGTACTTC.

This clone was seen a handful of times. The CDR3 loop reads CASSLESGSNYGYTF. In DNA, the CDR3 is TGTGCCAGCAGCTTGGAAAGCGGATCTAACTATGGCTACACCTTC. The V and J genes are TRBV7-6 and TRBJ1-2; D uncertain. The germline V gene has CDR1 SGHVS and CDR2 FNYEAQ. Trimming pared 3 bases from V and 0 bases from J, leaving 11 bases between. The CDR3 totals 15 residues.

The genes are TRBV27 and TRBJ1-2; D is uncertain. This CDR3 is 14 amino acids long. The V and J ends lost 6 bases and 1 base respectively, with 12 bases between them. Looked up from germline, CDR1 is MNHEY and CDR2 is SMNVEV (reference sequence). CDR3 sequence: CASRIHGNNYGYTF. The CDR3 DNA is TGTGCCAGCAGGATACACGGGAATAACTATGGCTACACCTTC.

This chain links TRBV2 with TRBJ2-1; TRBD2 aligns across 7 bases. The CDR3 has 15 residues. The V gene end was trimmed by 3 bases and the J gene end by 0 bases; junction bases not matched to a gene: 2. CDR1 and CDR2 from the germline V gene are SNHLY and FYNNEI. In DNA, the CDR3 is TGTGCCAGCAGTGAGGGGGGGTTCTCCTACAATGAGCAGTTCTTC. Its translation is CASSEGGFSYNEQFF.

This clone was recorded only once. The rearrangement joins TRBV7-9 to TRBJ1-1; 7 bases are shared with TRBD1. The CDR3 is 13 residues long. Germline V lookup: CDR1 SEHNR, CDR2 FQNEAQ (reference sequence). Losses at the gene ends were 3 bases for V and 3 bases for J; bases not matched to a gene: 1. The CDR3 coding sequence is TGTGCCAGCAGCTTCACAGGGGACACTGAAGCTTTCTTT. Amino acid sequence: CASSFTGDTEAFF.

This chain links TRBV19 with TRBJ1-1; 7 bases agree with TRBD1. CDR3 length: 14 residues. From germline, CDR1 is LNHDA and CDR2 SQIVND (reference sequence). V gave up 5 bases and J gave up 0 bases; unmatched junction bases: 3. CDR3 amino acids: CASSGQALNTEAFF. The CDR3 nucleotides are TGTGCCAGTAGTGGACAGGCTCTGAACACTGAAGCTTTCTTT. Supplemented by reference TRBV19 and TRBJ1-1, the full variable domain reads DGGITQSPKYLFRKEGQNVTLSCEQNLNHDAMYWYRQDPGQGLRLIYYSQIVNDFQKGDIAEGYSVSREKKESFPLTVTSAQKNPTAFYLCASSGQALNTEAFFGQGTRLTVV.

V is TRBV6-5 and J is TRBJ1-6; the match to TRBD1 covers 9 bases. The V and J ends lost 7 bases and 7 bases, in that order; junction bases with no gene match: 5. There are 14 residues in the CDR3. The germline CDR1 and CDR2 sequences are MNHEY and SVGAGI. The CDR3 sequence: CASNPGQGNSPLHF. DNA of the CDR3: TGTGCCAGCAACCCGGGACAGGGAAATTCACCCCTCCACTTT.

The rearrangement joins TRBV7-8 to TRBJ1-5; perhaps TRBD1 as D (5 bases). The CDR3 length is 15 residues. The germline CDR1 and CDR2 sequences are SGHVS and FQNEAQ. Deletions cut 1 base from V and 6 bases from J, with 13 bases between. Here the CDR3 reads CASSLDGGWGQPQHF. The CDR3 nucleotides are TGTGCCAGCAGCTTAGATGGGGGATGGGGTCAGCCCCAGCATTTT. The variable domain in full, with the rest retrieved from reference TRBV7-8 and TRBJ1-5, is GAGVSQSPRYKVAKRGQDVALRCDPISGHVSLFWYQQALGQGPEFLTYFQNEAQLDKSGLPSDRFFAERPEGSVSTLKIQRTQQEDSAVYLCASSLDGGWGQPQHFGDGTRLSIL.

This sequence joins TRBV6-1 and TRBJ1-6; TRBD1 matches at 10 bases. The ends lost 8 bases at V and 10 bases at J; junction bases unmatched: 8. This CDR3 comprises 14 residues. CDR1 and CDR2 (germline): MNHNS, SASEGT. CDR3 sequence reads: CASAPGQGWSPLHF. CDR3 DNA: TGTGCCAGCGCACCGGGACAGGGGTGGTCACCCCTCCACTTT.

V is TRBV2 and J is TRBJ1-1; D might be TRBD1 (6 bases). The CDR3 length is 16 residues. V lost 4 bases to trimming and J lost 0 bases, with 15 bases between them. CDR1 SNHLY and CDR2 FYNNEI come from the germline V gene. The CDR3 reads CASSVRGVLMNTEAFF. In DNA, the CDR3 is TGTGCCAGCAGTGTAAGGGGGGTGTTGATGAACACTGAAGCTTTCTTT.

The V gene is TRBV7-9, the J gene TRBJ1-3; D gene ambiguous. From germline, CDR1 is SEHNR and CDR2 FQNEAQ (reference sequence). Between the trimmed V and J ends, which lost 1 base and 4 bases, there was a span of 20 bases. This CDR3 has 18 amino acids. CDR3 region: CASSLGPSGLSWGNTIYF. Here the CDR3 DNA reads TGTGCCAGCAGCTTAGGTCCTTCAGGACTCTCATGGGGAAACACCATATATTTT.

This sequence joins TRBV11-3 and TRBJ1-1, with D perhaps TRBD1 (5 bases). Germline lookup yields CDR1 SGHNT and CDR2 YENEEA. There are 13 residues in the CDR3. V was pared by 8 bases and J by 1 base, with 11 bases between. For the CDR3, the DNA is TGTGCCAGCCGAGCAGGGAAGAACACTGAAGCTTTCTTT. Its protein is CASRAGKNTEAFF.

This rearrangement joins TRBV6-1 to TRBJ1-1, with 7 nucleotides matching TRBD1. Germline CDR1 is MNHNS and CDR2 is SASEGT. The CDR3 is 12 residues long. V shed 3 bases, J shed 8 bases, and the junction held 3 bases outside the gene matches. This CDR3 reads CASSDRDREAFF. In DNA form, the CDR3 reads TGTGCCAGCAGTGACCGGGACAGAGAAGCTTTCTTT.